This T cell receptor (beta chain) was found in a study of radiation and T cells in renal cell carcinoma. Study-level results: No pretreatment tumor biopsies were available for baseline clonotypes.

Sample time point: blood 4 weeks post-SBRT, at nephrectomy. Treatment denoted: 15 Gy SBRT to primary tumor, nephrectomy 4 weeks later. Between the trimmed V and J ends, which lost 0 bases and 2 bases, there was a span of 11 bases. Germline CDR1 is SGDLS and CDR2 is YYNGEE. The CDR3 length is 15 residues. Sequenced by immunoSEQ multiplex PCR; TCRdb stores in-frame clones only, minus some. Counted here are about 170,000 clones, 88% occurring once; the ten biggest clones make up around 10%. Details on this clone: The antigen is unknown. Other nucleotide sequences from this sample produce the same CDR3.

Source: blood, taken from a patient whose treatment included radiotherapy and nephrectomy. The source of this sequence is a woman aged 45-65 years with renal cell carcinoma. The V and J genes are TRBV9 and TRBJ1-1; D gene unclear. This CDR3 is CASSVVEGRNTEAFF. The CDR3 DNA reads as TGTGCCAGCAGCGTAGTCGAGGGCCGAAACACTGAAGCTTTCTTT.